These 28 T cell receptor beta chains were all obtained from the same sample, sequenced in a study of shared clonotypes between healthy human individuals. The repertoire was sequenced with immunoSEQ multiplex PCR; TCRdb's copy has only in-frame clones and lacks some. Here the sample spans hundreds of thousands of clones, just over 75% being singletons. The specimen sequenced was PBMCs. All receptors derive from a woman between 40 and 50 years old in good health. Some clones in this sample may be carry-over from other donors' samples.

This clone was counted many times. V usage is TRBV4-2 and J usage is TRBJ2-1; D is uncertain. Germline CDR1 reads LGHNA; CDR2 reads YNFKEQ. This CDR3 is built from 12 residues. The V end was cut by 4 bases, the J end by 8 bases, with 9 bases between. The CDR3: CASSLNRYEQFF. In DNA, the CDR3 is TGTGCCAGCAGCCTAAACCGGTATGAGCAGTTCTTC.

The V gene is TRBV6-1, the J gene TRBJ1-4; perhaps TRBD1 as D (5 bases). This CDR3 region has 15 residues. With 5 bases removed from V and 3 bases from J, the gap between germline ends came to 13 bases. Looked up from germline, CDR1 is MNHNS and CDR2 is SASEGT. The CDR3 sequence is CASSPRGGPNEKLFF. Here the CDR3 DNA reads TGTGCCAGCAGTCCCCGCGGGGGTCCTAATGAAAAACTGTTTTTT.

This clone was observed a few times. This chain connects TRBV10-2 to TRBJ1-1, with D perhaps TRBD1 (5 bases). V dropped 3 bases and J dropped 1 base, with 9 bases sitting between them. CDR1 WSHSY and CDR2 SAAADI come from the germline V gene. The CDR3 has 14 residues. The CDR3 sequence is CASSEGVANTEAFF. As DNA, the CDR3 is TGCGCCAGCAGTGAAGGGGTGGCGAACACTGAAGCTTTCTTT.

V is TRBV19 and J is TRBJ1-5; no clear D gene. Per the germline V gene, CDR1 is LNHDA and CDR2 is SQIVND (reference sequence). CDR3 length: 14 amino acids. The germline V and J ends were trimmed by 4 bases and 5 bases, with 12 bases remaining between them. The CDR3 DNA reads TGTGCCAGTAGTACCCGGACGGCGGATCAGCCCCAGCATTTT. This codes for CASSTRTADQPQHF.

The chain uses TRBV5-1 and TRBJ2-5; D uncertain. The CDR3 runs 14 residues. V lost 4 bases and J 5 bases, leaving 15 bases between the germline ends. Per germline, CDR1 SGHRS and CDR2 YFSETQ. DNA for the CDR3: TGCGCCAGCAGCGAAGAGATAGGCGATGAGACCCAGTACTTC. This encodes CASSEEIGDETQYF.

The genes are TRBV7-2 and TRBJ1-1; a possible D gene is TRBD1 (6 bases). CDR3 size: 13 residues. Trimming left V 5 bases short and J 2 bases short, with 9 bases between. Germline V lookup: CDR1 SGHTA, CDR2 FQGNSA. In DNA, the CDR3 is TGTGCCAGCAGCGTGGGACAAAACACTGAAGCTTTCTTT. It translates to CASSVGQNTEAFF.

The chain uses TRBV15 and TRBJ2-5, with D tentatively TRBD1 or TRBD2 (5 bases each). Germline lookup yields CDR1 LNHNV and CDR2 YYDKDF (reference sequence). Trimming took 0 bases from V and 10 from J, leaving 9 bases between them. The CDR3 has 12 residues. The CDR3 nucleotides are TGTGCCACCAGCAGAGATCTGAGGGGCCAGTACTTC. Translating gives CATSRDLRGQYF.

The J gene is TRBJ2-3, the V gene TRBV5-1; 7 bases are shared with TRBD2. Losses at the gene ends were 4 bases for V and 5 bases for J; bases not matched to a gene: 4. The CDR3 consists of 13 residues. CDR1 SGHRS and CDR2 YFSETQ come from the germline V gene. The CDR3, as DNA: TGCGCCAGCAGCCGACTAGCTAGAGATACGCAGTATTTT. It specifies CASSRLARDTQYF.

V gene TRBV7-8 combines with J gene TRBJ2-3; 8 nucleotides agree with TRBD2. The CDR3 extends over 17 amino acids. V shed 6 bases and J 0 bases; nucleotides not matched to a gene: 11. Germline-derived CDR1 and CDR2 are SGHVS and FQNEAQ. The CDR3 nucleotides read TGTGCCAGCAGTCGCCTCGGGACTAGAGGGAGCACAGATACGCAGTATTTT. This sequence encodes CASSRLGTRGSTDTQYF.

This clone was seen only a few times. V gene TRBV4-3 combines with J gene TRBJ1-2; D might be TRBD1 (5 bases). V was pared by 1 base and J by 7 bases, with 13 bases between. This CDR3 is built from 14 residues. The germline CDR1 and CDR2 sequences are LGHNA and YSLEER. Written as DNA, the CDR3 is TGCGCCAGCAGCCAAGTCTTCGGGGACCCTGGCTACACCTTC. Translating gives CASSQVFGDPGYTF.

The rearrangement joins TRBV6-5 to TRBJ1-5; 8 bases fit TRBD1. Germline trimming cut 6 bases from V and 5 bases from J; bases unmatched to any gene: 9. Germline V gene sequence: CDR1 MNHEY, CDR2 SVGAGI. The CDR3 spans 15 residues. The CDR3 protein is CASRQVTGGHQPQHF. CDR3 bases: TGTGCCAGCAGACAGGTAACAGGGGGTCATCAGCCCCAGCATTTT.

J is TRBJ2-1 and V is TRBV10-1, with D possibly matching TRBD1 (6 bases). V gave up 2 bases and J gave up 3 bases, with 14 bases separating them. The germline V gene has CDR1 WNHNN and CDR2 SYGVQD (reference sequence). This CDR3 has 16 amino acids. The CDR3 is CASSEAPRDIYNEQFF. Here the CDR3 DNA reads TGCGCCAGCAGTGAGGCTCCCCGGGACATCTACAATGAGCAGTTCTTC.

The CDR3 is CASSPPGLDTQYF. CDR3 sequence (DNA): TGTGCCAGCAGCCCTCCGGGACTGGATACGCAGTATTTT. V and J are TRBV7-3 and TRBJ2-3; D is possibly TRBD2 (6 bases). This CDR3 spans 13 amino acids. The ends were cut back, 5 bases at V and 6 bases at J, with 12 bases in the middle. The germline V gene has CDR1 SGHTA and CDR2 FQGTGA. The full variable domain, in which reference TRBV7-3 and TRBJ2-3 provide the parts outside the CDR3, is GAGVSQTPSNKVTEKGKYVELRCDPISGHTALYWYRQSLGQGPEFLIYFQGTGAADDSGLPNDRFFAVRPEGSVSTLKIQRTERGDSAVYLCASSPPGLDTQYFGPGTRLTVL.

The genes are TRBV4-1 and TRBJ2-5; weak D call: TRBD1 (6 bases). The J call could be wrong; TRBJ2-7 is a better fit for the DNA end. The CDR3 runs to 18 residues. In germline, CDR1 is MGHRA, CDR2 YSYEKL. CDR3 region: CASSQERGFTGHDYEQYF. In DNA, the CDR3 is TGCGCCAGCAGCCAAGAGAGAGGATTTACGGGACACGACTACGAGCAGTACTTC.

The rearrangement uses TRBV28 and TRBJ2-2, with 14 bases aligning to TRBD2. The germline gives CDR1 MDHEN, CDR2 SYDVKM. Trimming cost V 3 bases and J 8 bases; bases outside gene matches: 8. This CDR3 region has 17 residues. The chain's CDR3 is CASSFPGLAGVTGELFF. In DNA form, the CDR3 reads TGTGCCAGCAGTTTCCCGGGACTAGCGGGAGTAACTGGGGAGCTGTTTTTT.

The chain uses TRBV6-1 and TRBJ2-1; D is uncertain. The CDR3 extends over 16 amino acids. V shed 2 bases and J shed 4 bases, with 15 bases lying between them. Looked up from germline, CDR1 is MNHNS and CDR2 is SASEGT. This chain's CDR3 is CASSESRGYLYNEQFF. In nucleotides, the CDR3 is TGTGCCAGCAGTGAATCCCGCGGATACCTTTACAATGAGCAGTTCTTC.

The chain uses TRBV4-2 and TRBJ1-2; 9 bases line up with TRBD1. After removal of 1 base from V and 5 bases from J, the junction contained 5 bases not matched to a gene. The V gene's germline CDR1 is LGHNA and CDR2 YNFKEQ. CDR3 length: 15 residues. CDR3 in amino acids: CASSQGQGVDYGYTF. CDR3 coding DNA: TGTGCCAGCAGCCAAGGACAGGGGGTGGATTATGGCTACACCTTC.

The gene calls are TRBV2 and TRBJ2-5; TRBD1 or TRBD2 may be the D gene (5 bases each). CDR1 is SNHLY and CDR2 is FYNNEI in the germline V gene. The V end was cut by 7 bases, the J end by 2 bases, with 11 bases between. This CDR3 is built from 13 residues. CDR3 amino acids: CASIRGSQETQYF. Here the CDR3 DNA reads TGTGCCAGCATCCGGGGCTCACAAGAGACCCAGTACTTC.

This clone was observed a few times. The rearrangement links TRBV25-1 to TRBJ1-3; tentatively, D is TRBD1 (5 bases). The CDR3 loop spans 17 amino acids. The V end lost 1 base, the J end lost 0 bases, and 13 bases lay between the germline ends. Germline CDR1 MGHDK, CDR2 SYGVNS. The CDR3 spells CASSESGRVGSGNTIYF. In DNA form, the CDR3 reads TGTGCCAGCAGTGAATCGGGCAGGGTGGGCTCTGGAAACACCATATATTTT.

V and J are TRBV2 and TRBJ2-2, with D possibly being TRBD2 (5 bases). The germline V gene has CDR1 SNHLY and CDR2 FYNNEI. The CDR3 sequence is 15 residues long. The V and J ends lost 7 bases and 5 bases respectively, with 17 bases between them. This chain's CDR3 is CASNLGLLRTGELFF. The CDR3 nucleotides are TGTGCCAGCAATTTAGGACTCTTGAGAACCGGGGAGCTGTTTTTT.

This chain links TRBV7-8 with TRBJ1-1, with TRBD1 matching over 7 bases. CDR3 size: 16 residues. Germline CDR1 is SGHVS and CDR2 is FQNEAQ. The V gene end was trimmed by 5 bases and the J gene end by 2 bases; junction bases not matched to a gene: 11. This CDR3 is CASSRGWGQTNTEAFF. The CDR3 coding sequence is TGTGCCAGCAGCCGCGGGTGGGGACAGACTAACACTGAAGCTTTCTTT.

Regarding this clone: Given a much more abundant clone one base away, this may be a read error. The sample has other DNA sequences that encode this CDR3 too. The chain recombines TRBV28 with TRBJ2-7; D not resolved. The CDR3 consists of 12 residues. V lost 2 bases, J lost 1 base, and 3 bases lay in between. From germline, CDR1 is MDHEN and CDR2 SYDVKM. The CDR3 spells CASSLGSYEQYF. The CDR3 nucleotides read TGTGCCAGCAGTTTAGGGTCCTACGAGCAGTACTTC.

The rearrangement uses TRBV28 and TRBJ1-5; the match to TRBD1 covers 7 bases. This CDR3 is 15 amino acids long. CDR1 and CDR2 (germline): MDHEN, SYDVKM. J lost 5 bases, V lost 6 bases, and 10 bases had no gene match. In DNA form, the CDR3 reads TGTGCCAGCAGGAGTCTACAGGGGAGATATCAGCCCCAGCATTTT. Its protein is CASRSLQGRYQPQHF.

This chain links TRBV28 with TRBJ1-5, with a possible D match to TRBD1 (6 bases). V gave up 6 bases and J gave up 2 bases, with 17 bases separating them. The CDR3 extends over 16 amino acids. CDR1 and CDR2 from the germline V gene are MDHEN and SYDVKM. This CDR3 reads CASSSLGAGGNQPQHF. The CDR3 nucleotides read TGTGCCAGCAGCTCCTTGGGGGCAGGGGGCAATCAGCCCCAGCATTTT.

This clone was recorded many times. The chain has TRBV5-6 and TRBJ2-7, with 13 positions matching TRBD2. Trimming removed 4 bases from V and 6 bases from J; junction bases left unmatched: 10. The CDR3 is 16 amino acids. Germline V CDR1 and CDR2: SGHDT, YYEEEE. CDR3: CASSEGLAGWPPEQYF. CDR3 bases: TGTGCCAGCAGCGAGGGACTAGCGGGATGGCCGCCCGAGCAGTACTTC.

V gene TRBV7-3 combines with J gene TRBJ2-5; 8 nucleotides agree with TRBD2. The junction had 10 bases not matched to a gene; V was cut back by 5 bases and J by 5 bases. This CDR3 spans 15 amino acids. CDR1 and CDR2 (germline): SGHTA, FQGTGA. As DNA, the CDR3 is TGTGCCAGCAGCCAACGAGCGGGAGCGGAGGAGACCCAGTACTTC. Translation: CASSQRAGAEETQYF. Variable domain in full (rest from reference TRBV7-3 and TRBJ2-5): GAGVSQTPSNKVTEKGKYVELRCDPISGHTALYWYRQSLGQGPEFLIYFQGTGAADDSGLPNDRFFAVRPEGSVSTLKIQRTERGDSAVYLCASSQRAGAEETQYFGPGTRLLVL.

On this clone itself: It is likely a read error: a sequence one base away is far more abundant. The V gene is TRBV18, the J gene TRBJ1-2; D is unresolved. The CDR3 length is 15 residues. V dropped 1 base and J dropped 0 bases, with 9 bases sitting between them. Germline loops: CDR1 KGHSH, CDR2 LQKENI. CDR3 bases: TGTGCCAGCTCACCACTGTCAGACACTAACTATGGCTACACCTTC. Protein product: CASSPLSDTNYGYTF.

Regarding this clone: Since a much larger clone is just one base distant, this may be a read error. Additional DNA sequences in this sample encode the identical CDR3. The V gene is TRBV7-2, the J gene TRBJ1-1, with D perhaps matching TRBD1 (5 bases). The CDR3 totals 13 residues. V was cut by 5 bases and J by 1 base, with 8 bases left in between. In germline, CDR1 is SGHTA, CDR2 FQGNSA. The CDR3 spells CASSRQRNTEAFF. The CDR3, as DNA: TGTGCCAGCAGCCGACAGCGGAACACTGAAGCTTTCTTT.